The clone carrying this TCR beta chain was counted a few times. Antigen specificity is unknown. The J segment lost 7 bases and the V segment lost 5 bases, leaving 5 bases of the junction unmatched. Germline V CDR1 and CDR2: DFQATT, SNEGSKA (reference sequence). The length of the CDR3 is 13 residues. TCRdb called the 5' RACE reads again in MiXCR, with one record for every CDR3 protein. This sample has 1.5 million to 2 million distinct CDR3 sequences; about 32% occur once, and the top ten carry around 0.3%. The record originates from a study of identical twins. No donor was unhealthy or non-Caucasian. Whole-study findings and limits: Findings came from cross-sectional statistics, without long-term follow-up of donors. Where beta out-of-frame sequences were concerned, excess twin sharing was weaker.

The chain couples TRBV20-1 to TRBJ1-6, with 7 positions matching TRBD1. This clonotype was obtained from a newborn girl in good health. Sequencing was done on a sample of cord blood. The CDR3 nucleotides are TGCAGTGCTTGCGAGACAGGGAATTCACCCCTCCACTTT. Protein sequence: CSACETGNSPLHF.